The rows below give T cell receptor beta chains drawn from one sample of a study of T cell repertoires in cytomegalovirus infection. TCRdb recomputed calls from the reads with MiXCR, one row per CDR3 protein. This sample has nearly 450,000 distinct CDR3 sequences, with 25% to 40% found just once. The specimen sequenced was PBMCs. Source of these receptors: a human donor in good health (CMV status not recorded). Some clones in this sample may be carry-over from other donors' samples. Each CDR3 is given with its conserved first and last residue. D genes are given only for firm matches. The size entry is marked missing in some rows and otherwise reads once, few, many or a size class.

CDR3 DNA: TGTGCCTTCGGCAGCACAGATACGCAGTATTTT
CDR3 protein: CAFGSTDTQYF
D gene: -
V gene: TRBV10-3
CDR3 length: 11
clone size: few
J gene: TRBJ2-3

CDR3 DNA: TGTGCCAGCTCACCGCTGAAGAACACCGGGGAGCTGTTTTTT
CDR3 protein: CASSPLKNTGELFF
D gene: -
V gene: TRBV18
CDR3 length: 14
clone size: few
J gene: TRBJ2-2

CDR3 DNA: TGTGCCAGCAGCCCAGTTGCTGGGGCCAACGTCCTGACTTTC
CDR3 protein: CASSPVAGANVLTF
D gene: -
V gene: TRBV27
CDR3 length: 14
clone size: -
J gene: TRBJ2-6

CDR3 DNA: TGTGCCAGCAGTTTTATCTCTTCCGGCAGGGTCGTCTCGGGAGGTGGAAACACCATATATTTT
CDR3 protein: CASSFISSGRVVSGGGNTIYF
D gene: -
V gene: TRBV28
CDR3 length: 21
clone size: -
J gene: TRBJ1-3

CDR3 DNA: TGTGCCAGCAGCTTAGTGCGGGGGGCCAGCCAAGAGACCCAGTACTTC
CDR3 protein: CASSLVRGASQETQYF
D gene: TRBD2
V gene: TRBV11-2
CDR3 length: 16
clone size: many
J gene: TRBJ2-5

CDR3 DNA: TGTGCCAGCACCCATAGCGGGGAGTGGGGCGTGGATACGCAGTATTTT
CDR3 protein: CASTHSGEWGVDTQYF
D gene: TRBD2
V gene: TRBV27
CDR3 length: 16
clone size: -
J gene: TRBJ2-3

CDR3 DNA: TGTGCCAGCAGCGAGGAAGGGGCAGTTCTAAGCAATCAGCCCCAGCATTTT
CDR3 protein: CASSEEGAVLSNQPQHF
D gene: -
V gene: TRBV7-8
CDR3 length: 17
clone size: -
J gene: TRBJ1-5

CDR3 DNA: TGTGCCAGCAGCATCCGGGACAGCACTTACAATGAGCAGTTCTTC
CDR3 protein: CASSIRDSTYNEQFF
D gene: TRBD1
V gene: TRBV6-2/TRBV6-3
CDR3 length: 15
clone size: many
J gene: TRBJ2-1

CDR3 DNA: TGTGCCAGCAGGGGCAGGGTCGATCAGCCCCAGCATTTT
CDR3 protein: CASRGRVDQPQHF
D gene: -
V gene: TRBV6-2/TRBV6-3
CDR3 length: 13
clone size: -
J gene: TRBJ1-5

CDR3 DNA: TGTGCCAGCAGTTCCGGGGGAGTTAATCAGCCCCAGCATTTT
CDR3 protein: CASSSGGVNQPQHF
D gene: -
V gene: TRBV12-3/TRBV12-4
CDR3 length: 14
clone size: -
J gene: TRBJ1-5

CDR3 DNA: TGTGCCAGCAGTTACATATCCTACGAGCAGTACTTC
CDR3 protein: CASSYISYEQYF
D gene: -
V gene: TRBV7-2
CDR3 length: 12
clone size: many
J gene: TRBJ2-7